The 22 T cell receptor beta chains given below trace back to one sample, sequenced in a study of blood T cell repertoires in COVID-19. Produced via immunoSEQ multiplex PCR; TCRdb's table is partial and in-frame only. The top ten clones hold roughly 0.7% of a sample with 450,000 to 600,000 clones, 75% to 90% of them seen once. What was sequenced was PBMCs or T cells enriched from blood (not recorded which). The receptors originated from a woman in her late teens or twenties who had recovered from COVID-19.

The chain links TRBV21-1 to TRBJ2-7; TRBD1, the table's D call, was not compared with the DNA. TRBV21-1 has pseudogene status. The CDR3 contains 17 residues. CDR3 sequence reads: CASSFPGAPGGRYEQYF. In nucleotides, the CDR3 is TGTGCCAGCAGCTTCCCAGGCGCTCCTGGGGGCCGCTACGAGCAGTACTTC.

The chain carries TRBV3-1 (or the pseudogene TRBV3-2) and TRBJ2-1, with 15 bases fitting TRBD2. This CDR3 comprises 15 residues. The germline V gene encodes CDR1 LGHDT and CDR2 YNNKEL (reference sequence). The trim removed 4 bases at V and 9 bases at J, leaving 4 bases unmatched. This CDR3 reads CASSRTSGGAFEQFF. Written as DNA, the CDR3 is TGTGCCAGCAGCCGGACTAGCGGGGGGGCATTTGAGCAGTTCTTC.

The V and J genes are TRBV6-5 and TRBJ1-4, with a tentative D call TRBD1 (6 bases). CDR3 length: 15 residues. V lost 5 bases to trimming and J lost 7 bases, with 17 bases between them. Germline values: CDR1 MNHEY, CDR2 SVGAGI. The CDR3 is CASSTRGGSGEKLFF. Written as DNA, the CDR3 is TGTGCCAGCAGTACACGTGGGGGCTCAGGTGAAAAACTGTTTTTT.

The rearrangement joins TRBV6-2 or TRBV6-3 to TRBJ1-2; 8 positions match TRBD1. The V and J ends lost 2 bases and 7 bases, in that order; junction bases with no gene match: 3. CDR3 size: 13 residues. Per the germline V gene, CDR1 is MNHEY and CDR2 is SVGEGT. CDR3 loop: CASSYIDRGGYTF. CDR3 nucleotide sequence: TGTGCCAGCAGTTACATCGACAGGGGTGGCTACACCTTC.

This rearrangement joins TRBV9 to TRBJ2-7, with 7 bases lining up with TRBD1. The germline CDR1 and CDR2 sequences are SGDLS and YYNGEE. V lost 0 bases and J lost 5; bases outside the gene matches: 8. The CDR3 is made up of 15 amino acids. CDR3 sequence reads: CASSVAAAGGNEQYF. The CDR3 DNA is TGTGCCAGCAGCGTAGCGGCGGCAGGGGGTAACGAGCAGTACTTC.

The CDR3 nucleotides are TGTGCCAGCAGCTTGGAAATGGGGCCACGGGGCTACACCTTC. Encoded protein: CASSLEMGPRGYTF. The rearrangement links TRBV5-5 to TRBJ1-2; tentatively, D is TRBD1 (5 bases). Trimming removed 0 bases from V and 8 bases from J, with 14 bases in between. Germline V lookup: CDR1 SGHKS, CDR2 YYEKEE (reference sequence). The CDR3 covers 14 residues.

The chain joins TRBV19 to TRBJ1-1; 9 nucleotides line up with TRBD1. CDR1 and CDR2 (germline): LNHDA, SQIVND (reference sequence). V lost 3 bases and J lost 1; bases outside the gene matches: 6. This CDR3 spans 16 amino acids. The CDR3 spells CASSMLPGQGNTEAFF. In DNA form, the CDR3 reads TGTGCCAGTAGTATGCTACCGGGACAGGGGAACACTGAAGCTTTCTTT. Based on the CDR3 plus reference TRBV19 and TRBJ1-1, the full variable domain is DGGITQSPKYLFRKEGQNVTLSCEQNLNHDAMYWYRQDPGQGLRLIYYSQIVNDFQKGDIAEGYSVSREKKESFPLTVTSAQKNPTAFYLCASSMLPGQGNTEAFFGQGTRLTVV.

The rearrangement links TRBV6-4 to TRBJ2-7, with 7 positions matching TRBD1. This CDR3 region has 15 residues. Germline V gives CDR1 MRHNA, CDR2 SNTAGT. The J segment lost 2 bases and the V segment lost 4 bases, leaving 8 bases of the junction unmatched. For the CDR3, the DNA is TGTGCCAGCAGTGGACAGGGAACCAACGCCTACGAGCAGTACTTC. It translates to CASSGQGTNAYEQYF.

The table lists this clone with a few counts. The rearrangement links TRBV19 to TRBJ1-1; D uncertain. The CDR3 is 16 residues long. Trimming cost V 5 bases and J 0 bases, with 16 bases left between them. CDR1 and CDR2 (germline): LNHDA, SQIVND (reference sequence). The CDR3 DNA reads TGTGCCAGTAGTTATCTGGGCCGCAGAATGAACACTGAAGCTTTCTTT. This encodes CASSYLGRRMNTEAFF.

In nucleotides, the CDR3 is TGCGCCAGCAGTTACGGGGACAGCTACGAGCAGTACTTC. The encoded protein is CASSYGDSYEQYF. V usage is TRBV5-1 and J usage is TRBJ2-7, with 7 bases identical to TRBD1. Germline loops: CDR1 SGHRS, CDR2 YFSETQ. V shed 5 bases, J shed 3 bases, and the junction held 5 bases outside the gene matches. The length of the CDR3 is 13 residues.

Here the CDR3 reads CSAPADTQYF. The CDR3 nucleotides read TGCAGTGCTCCGGCAGATACGCAGTATTTT. The genes are TRBV20-1 and TRBJ2-3, with unresolved D. CDR3 length: 10 residues. V was pared by 5 bases and J by 4 bases, with 4 bases between. Germline CDR1 reads DFQATT; CDR2 reads SNEGSKA (reference sequence).

The V call is TRBV7-2, the J call TRBJ1-2; D remains ambiguous. The CDR3 is made up of 14 amino acids. Looked up from germline, CDR1 is SGHTA and CDR2 is FQGNSA. V was shortened by 5 bases and J by 2 bases, with 12 bases between the two germline ends. CDR3 coding DNA: TGTGCCAGCAGCCCCAAGACACAGAACTATGGCTACACCTTC. This translates into CASSPKTQNYGYTF.

This clone appeared a single time. The chain combines TRBV5-8 with TRBJ1-3, with D uncertain. V was trimmed by 3 bases and J by 7 bases, leaving 2 bases between them. The germline V gene encodes CDR1 SGHTS and CDR2 YDEGEE. This CDR3 spans 10 amino acids. CDR3 in DNA: TGTGCCAGCAGCTCGAACACCATATATTTT. Translated, it gives CASSSNTIYF.

The DNA of the CDR3 is TGTGCCAGCAGTCCCCCCACAGGGGAGGGAAACACCATATATTTT. Its protein is CASSPPTGEGNTIYF. The V and J genes are TRBV6-5 and TRBJ1-3; 7 nucleotides agree with TRBD1. The germline CDR1 and CDR2 sequences are MNHEY and SVGAGI. This CDR3 comprises 15 residues. Unmatched junction bases numbered 8, after V lost 5 bases and J lost 4 bases.

This chain uses TRBV6-1 with TRBJ1-1; D is uncertain. The CDR3 sequence is 14 residues long. Germline V gene data show CDR1 as MNHNS and CDR2 as SASEGT. V lost 2 bases, J lost 6 bases, and 13 bases lay in between. The CDR3 DNA is TGTGCCAGCAGTGAACTTGAGGGTCTCCCTGAAGCTTTCTTT. This encodes CASSELEGLPEAFF.

The rearrangement joins TRBV5-4 to TRBJ2-7, with 11 positions matching TRBD2. Trimming at V came to 6 bases and at J to 4 bases, leaving 9 bases not matched to a gene. The CDR3 is made up of 15 amino acids. From germline, CDR1 is SGHNT and CDR2 YYREEE (reference sequence). DNA for the CDR3: TGTGCCAGCACTCAGAAACTAGCGGGGGCTTACGAGCAGTACTTC. This encodes CASTQKLAGAYEQYF. The variable domain in full, completed from reference TRBV5-4 and TRBJ2-7, reads ETGVTQSPTHLIKTRGQQVTLRCSSQSGHNTVSWYQQALGQGPQFIFQYYREEENGRGNFPPRFSGLQFPNYSSELNVNALELDDSALYLCASTQKLAGAYEQYFGPGTRLTVT.

The V and J genes are TRBV10-3 and TRBJ2-3; maybe TRBD1 (6 bases). Germline CDR1 reads ENHRY; CDR2 reads SYGVKD. The V gene lost 4 bases and the J gene lost 1 base, with 9 bases spanning the gap. The CDR3 length is 14 residues. In DNA, the CDR3 is TGTGCCATCAGTGGTCGACAGGGCACAGATACGCAGTATTTT. Translating it yields CAISGRQGTDTQYF.

This chain joins TRBV3-1 (or the pseudogene TRBV3-2) and TRBJ1-1; 9 bases align to TRBD1. V was clipped by 4 bases and J by 6 bases; unmatched bases: 6. In germline, CDR1 is LGHDT, CDR2 YNNKEL (reference sequence). CDR3 length: 14 amino acids. The CDR3 reads CASSPNRGLAEAFF. DNA for the CDR3: TGTGCCAGCAGCCCAAACAGGGGGCTGGCTGAAGCTTTCTTT.

This chain joins TRBV5-1 and TRBJ2-5; perhaps TRBD2 as D (6 bases). The CDR3 consists of 16 residues. The germline V and J ends were trimmed by 1 base and 5 bases, with 18 bases remaining between them. The V gene's germline CDR1 is SGHRS and CDR2 YFSETQ. The CDR3: CASSLTWAGFGETQYF. The CDR3 DNA is TGCGCCAGCAGCTTGACCTGGGCGGGATTTGGGGAGACCCAGTACTTC.

The chain links TRBV6-4 to TRBJ2-1; the match to TRBD1 covers 7 bases. This CDR3 is 15 amino acids long. CDR1 MRHNA and CDR2 SNTAGT come from the germline V gene. The V segment lost 6 bases and the J segment 4 bases; nucleotides outside the gene matches: 9. The CDR3: CASSPEYRGYNEQFF. CDR3 nucleotides: TGTGCCAGCAGCCCTGAATACAGGGGTTACAATGAGCAGTTCTTC.

The CDR3 sequence is CASSRLAGALSSYNEQFF. The CDR3 DNA is TGTGCCAGCAGTCGACTAGCGGGGGCCCTAAGCTCCTACAATGAGCAGTTCTTC. The chain couples TRBV2 to TRBJ2-1, with 12 nucleotides matching TRBD2. Germline V gives CDR1 SNHLY, CDR2 FYNNEI. The CDR3 has 18 residues. Unmatched junction bases numbered 8, after V lost 5 bases and J lost 0 bases.

Here the CDR3 reads CAWSVQGTEAFF. CDR3 in DNA: TGTGCCTGGAGTGTGCAGGGCACTGAAGCTTTCTTT. The rearrangement joins TRBV30 to TRBJ1-1, with a tentative D call TRBD1 (5 bases). The CDR3 loop spans 12 amino acids. Germline CDR1 and CDR2: GTSNPN and SVGIG (reference sequence). V lost 0 bases, J lost 4 bases, and 6 bases lay in between.